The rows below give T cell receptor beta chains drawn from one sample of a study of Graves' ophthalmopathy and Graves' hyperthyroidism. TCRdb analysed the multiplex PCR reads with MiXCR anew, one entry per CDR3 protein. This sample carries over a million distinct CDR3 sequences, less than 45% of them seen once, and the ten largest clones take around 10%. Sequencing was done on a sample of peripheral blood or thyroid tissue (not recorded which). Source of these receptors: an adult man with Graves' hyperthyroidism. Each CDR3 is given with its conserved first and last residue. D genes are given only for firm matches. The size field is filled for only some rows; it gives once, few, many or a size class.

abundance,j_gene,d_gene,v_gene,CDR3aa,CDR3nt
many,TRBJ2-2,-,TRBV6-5,CASSYGSAGELFF,TGTGCCAGCAGTTACGGCTCAGCCGGGGAGCTGTTTTTT
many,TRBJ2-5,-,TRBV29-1,CSHGSGLETQYF,TGCAGCCACGGGTCAGGGTTAGAGACCCAGTACTTC
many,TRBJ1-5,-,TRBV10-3,CAISESLQFSNQPQHF,TGTGCCATCAGTGAGTCGTTGCAGTTTAGCAATCAGCCCCAGCATTTT
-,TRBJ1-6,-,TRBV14,CASSQAILQGPHSPLHF,TGTGCCAGCAGCCAAGCCATTCTGCAGGGCCCTCATTCACCCCTCCACTTT
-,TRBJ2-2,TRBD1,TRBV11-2,CASSYTGQAGELFF,TGTGCCAGCAGCTATACCGGACAGGCCGGGGAGCTGTTTTTT
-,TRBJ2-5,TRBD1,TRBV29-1,CSVVHRTGMGETQYF,TGCAGCGTTGTCCACCGGACAGGGATGGGGGAGACCCAGTACTTC
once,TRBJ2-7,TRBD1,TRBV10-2,CASSPGQGFLREQYF,TGTGCCAGCAGCCCAGGACAGGGTTTTTTGCGCGAGCAGTACTTC
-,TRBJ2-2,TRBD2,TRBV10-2,CASCASGGPVRTGELFF,TGCGCCAGCTGCGCTAGCGGGGGCCCCGTACGAACCGGGGAGCTGTTTTTT
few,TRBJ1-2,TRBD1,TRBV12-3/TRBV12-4,CASSLAHFSGQAVDTF,TGTGCCAGCAGTTTAGCGCATTTTTCCGGACAGGCCGTTGACACCTTC
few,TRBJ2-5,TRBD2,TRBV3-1,CASSQVRGWGGFQETQYF,TGTGCCAGCAGCCAAGTTAGGGGTTGGGGGGGATTCCAAGAGACCCAGTACTTC
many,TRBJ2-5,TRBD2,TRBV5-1,CASSYQAGEGETQYF,TGCGCCAGCAGCTACCAAGCGGGAGAGGGCGAGACCCAGTACTTC
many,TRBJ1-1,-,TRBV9,CASSVDRGTEAFF,TGTGCCAGCAGCGTGGACAGAGGGACTGAAGCTTTCTTT
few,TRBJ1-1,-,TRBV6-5,CASSYSSSSEWGDDTEAFF,TGTGCCAGCAGTTACTCGTCGTCCTCAGAGTGGGGGGACGACACTGAAGCTTTCTTT
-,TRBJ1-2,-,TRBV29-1,CSAEGTYYGYTF,TGCAGCGCTGAAGGTACATACTATGGCTACACCTTC
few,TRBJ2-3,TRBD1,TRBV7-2,CASSFQQGARTDTQYF,TGTGCCAGCAGCTTCCAACAGGGGGCACGCACAGATACGCAGTATTTT
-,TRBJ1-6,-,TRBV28,CASSLGHKNNSPLHF,TGTGCCAGCAGTCTCGGACACAAAAATAATTCACCCCTCCACTTT
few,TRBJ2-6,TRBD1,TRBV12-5,CASGFGSDRGSGANVLTF,TGTGCTAGTGGTTTCGGGTCAGACAGGGGTTCTGGGGCCAACGTCCTGACTTTC
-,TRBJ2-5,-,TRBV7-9,CASSQVPGRQETQYF,TGCGCCAGCAGCCAAGTCCCAGGGCGACAAGAGACCCAGTACTTC
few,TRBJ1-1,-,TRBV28,CASSFEAGRPNTEAFF,TGTGCCAGCAGTTTCGAGGCAGGGAGGCCGAACACTGAAGCTTTCTTT
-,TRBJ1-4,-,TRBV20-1,CSASMGSNEKLSF,TGCAGTGCTAGTATGGGGTCTAATGAAAAACTGTCTTTT
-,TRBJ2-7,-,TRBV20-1,CSSGPLANEQYF,TGCAGCTCGGGACCTTTGGCTAACGAGCAGTACTTC
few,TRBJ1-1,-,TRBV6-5,CASSQRGLEAFF,TGTGCCAGCAGCCAACGAGGATTGGAAGCTTTCTTT
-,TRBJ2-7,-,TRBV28,CASNYPYYEQYF,TGTGCCAGCAATTACCCATACTACGAGCAGTACTTC
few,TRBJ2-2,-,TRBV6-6,CASSYSDANTGELFF,TGTGCCAGCAGTTACAGCGACGCGAACACCGGGGAGCTGTTTTTT
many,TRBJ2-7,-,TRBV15,CATSRDTTEEQYF,TGTGCCACCAGCAGAGACACCACGGAGGAGCAGTACTTC
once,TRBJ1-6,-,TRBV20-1,CSARDLRRREGSPLHF,TGCAGTGCTAGAGACCTAAGGCGGAGAGAGGGGTCACCCCTCCACTTT
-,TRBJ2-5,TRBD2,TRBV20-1,CSAIISGAQETQYF,TGCAGTGCCATTATTAGCGGGGCCCAAGAGACCCAGTACTTC
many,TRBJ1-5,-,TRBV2,CASTPSGAHHSNQPQHF,TGTGCCAGCACTCCCTCGGGGGCGCACCATAGCAATCAGCCCCAGCATTTT
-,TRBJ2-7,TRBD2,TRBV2,CASRRSSGSYEQYF,TGTGCCAGCAGACGATCAAGCGGGAGCTACGAGCAGTACTTC
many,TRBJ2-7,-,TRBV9,CASSVGAPAGQNEQYF,TGTGCCAGCAGCGTAGGTGCTCCAGCGGGCCAAAACGAGCAGTACTTC
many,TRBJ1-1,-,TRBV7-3,CASSLSGKNTEAFF,TGTGCCAGCAGCTTATCAGGGAAAAACACTGAAGCTTTCTTT
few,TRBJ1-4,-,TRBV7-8,CASTPRGVTNEKLFF,TGTGCCAGCACCCCTAGGGGGGTAACTAATGAAAAACTGTTTTTT